Shown below are 8 T cell receptor beta chains from a single sample sequenced in a study of monozygotic twins with inflammatory bowel disease (dated by TCRdb to the late 2010s). Library creation used 5' RACE. The run used an Illumina HiSeq 2500. After the reads were reprocessed by TCRdb, one entry was made per CDR3 protein sequence, with no DNA. This sample's table contains over 200,000 distinct CDR3 sequences. The leading ten clones occupy 1.6% of the sample. The sequencing input was blood. Every receptor here comes from a human donor with ulcerative colitis or Crohn's disease, or a healthy co-twin of an affected twin (not recorded which).

V is TRBV5-1 and J is TRBJ2-7; TCRdb designates TRBD1, a call that cannot be tested without DNA. CDR3 length: 16 amino acids. Per germline, CDR1 SGHRS and CDR2 YFSETQ. This CDR3 is CASQAGLGQGVYEQYF.

The chain is built from TRBV7-2 and TRBJ2-4; TCRdb proposes TRBD2, but this gene call is untestable without DNA. CDR3 size: 18 residues. Per the germline V gene, CDR1 is SGHTA and CDR2 is FQGNSA. CDR3 sequence reads: CASSLARGQPEFRNIQYF.

The chain joins TRBV6-1 to TRBJ1-5; the D call from TCRdb, TRBD1, cannot be confirmed without DNA. The CDR3 runs 17 residues. From germline, CDR1 is MNHNS and CDR2 SASEGT. This chain's CDR3 is CASSPGPPSRSNQPQHF.

The rearrangement joins TRBV5-5 to TRBJ2-1; the D gene TCRdb calls, TRBD1, cannot be checked with no DNA. The CDR3 covers 16 residues. The germline V gene has CDR1 SGHKS and CDR2 YYEKEE (reference sequence). Here the CDR3 reads CASSSQTGRSYNEQFF.

The J gene is TRBJ1-1, the V gene TRBV20-1. CDR3 length: 14 amino acids. The germline V gene has CDR1 DFQATT and CDR2 SNEGSKA (reference sequence). The CDR3 sequence is CSARDTRTNTEAFF.

This sequence joins TRBV24-1 and TRBJ2-5; TCRdb designates TRBD1, a call that cannot be tested without DNA. The germline V gene has CDR1 KGHDR and CDR2 SFDVKD. The CDR3 loop spans 15 amino acids. The CDR3 protein is CATSDFPTGGETQYF.

J is TRBJ1-5 and V is TRBV19; the TRBD1 assignment by TCRdb is unverifiable without DNA. Per the germline V gene, CDR1 is LNHDA and CDR2 is SQIVND (reference sequence). The CDR3 has 15 residues. Here the CDR3 reads CASSTGQTLNQPQHF.

This chain joins TRBV4-1 and TRBJ1-1; no DNA is available, so the TRBD1 call from TCRdb remains unchecked. The CDR3 is 19 amino acids. The germline gives CDR1 MGHRA, CDR2 YSYEKL. The CDR3 protein is CASSQGVRDGRRVGTEAFF.